Below, one TCR beta chain is given with its context. V lost 4 bases and J lost 2; bases outside the gene matches: 10. The CDR3 runs 17 residues. Per the germline V gene, CDR1 is MGHRA and CDR2 is YSYEKL. Categorization into cohorts depended on clinical history that participants reported. This sample was taken from a study of blood T cell repertoires in COVID-19. For the study at large: From T cells, B-cell-depleted T cells, or PBMCs came the material, which was cDNA or gDNA.

Profiling relied on immunoSEQ multiplex PCR, and the TCRdb table lists in-frame clones only, not all of them. Of around 450,000 clones listed, approximately 86% were seen once; the top ten hold around 0.7%. The sequenced material came from PBMCs or T cells enriched from blood (not recorded which). This TCR came from a woman aged 18-35 years who had recovered from COVID-19. The V gene is TRBV4-1, the J gene TRBJ2-2, with 7 bases fitting TRBD2. In DNA, the CDR3 is TGCGCCAGCAGCCCGTCGGCCTGGGGGGGAAACACCGGGGAGCTGTTTTTT. Translated: CASSPSAWGGNTGELFF.